This TCR beta chain comes out of a study of T cells after yellow fever vaccination. TCRdb passed the 5' RACE reads through MiXCR, listing each CDR3 protein once. Here the sample spans more than 350,000 distinct CDR3 sequences, roughly 12% being singletons. This clonotype occurred many times. V lost 5 bases and J lost 0, with 8 bases in between. CDR1 is DFQATT, CDR2 SNEGSKA, per germline (reference sequence). There are 14 residues in the CDR3. V and J are TRBV20-1 and TRBJ2-6; D possibly corresponds to TRBD2 (5 bases). The source of this sequence is a man younger than 35 who received the YFV17D yellow fever vaccine. Sequences were derived from PBMCs, sampled on the day of the first yellow fever vaccination. For the CDR3, the DNA is TGCAGTGCTGTAACTAGCTCTGGGGCCAACGTCCTGACTTTC. Translated, it gives CSAVTSSGANVLTF.